This TCR beta chain was recovered during a study of T cells in Graves' hyperthyroidism and ophthalmopathy. Researchers amplified the TCR beta CDR3 regions from RNA transcripts. The HTBI primer set was used in a first-round RT-PCR of the TCR CDR3. TCRdb used MiXCR to reprocess the multiplex PCR reads, holding one entry per CDR3 protein. The sample lists 600,000 to 900,000 distinct CDR3 sequences, less than 20% occurring once. The study's findings and limits: Classification by a 13 V-J model distinguished ophthalmopathy from stable hyperthyroidism.

In its sample, this clonotype was seen many times. As yet, its antigen is unknown. The junction differs from germline at one of its ends, possibly a read error. Germline V gene data show CDR1 as LGHDT and CDR2 as YNNKEL (reference sequence). The CDR3 covers 12 residues. The receptor was derived from a man between 18 and 35 years old with Graves' hyperthyroidism. Sequenced sample: blood. The J gene is TRBJ2-1, the V gene TRBV3-1, with 7 bases identical to TRBD1. In nucleotides, the CDR3 is TGCGCCAGCAGCCAAGGGGGCGGTGAGCAGTTCTTC. Residues: CASSQGGGEQFF.